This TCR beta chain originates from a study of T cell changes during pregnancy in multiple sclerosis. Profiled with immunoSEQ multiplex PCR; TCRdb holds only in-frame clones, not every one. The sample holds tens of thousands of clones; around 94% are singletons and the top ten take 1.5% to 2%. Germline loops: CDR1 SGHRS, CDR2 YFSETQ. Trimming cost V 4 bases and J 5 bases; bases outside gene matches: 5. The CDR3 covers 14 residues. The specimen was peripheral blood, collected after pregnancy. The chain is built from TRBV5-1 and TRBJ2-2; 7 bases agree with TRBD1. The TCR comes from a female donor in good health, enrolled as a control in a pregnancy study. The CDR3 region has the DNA TGCGCCAGCAGCACGGGACAGCCTACCGGGGAGCTGTTTTTT. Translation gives CASSTGQPTGELFF.